This T cell receptor beta chain was sequenced in a study of blood T cell repertoires in COVID-19. Study background: Material from acute and convalescent COVID-19 was sourced from the United States, Italy and Spain.

Trimming stripped 2 bases from V and 6 bases from J, with 8 bases between. The CDR3 is 13 amino acids. The germline gives CDR1 KGHSH, CDR2 LQKENI. Authors' data handling: Reference gene primer amplification gave estimated nucleated cell counts. Here immunoSEQ multiplex PCR was the method, and the copy in TCRdb shows in-frame clones only, minus some. V, J and clone size are those of that table, while D and trimming were read from the DNA. This table has 150,000 to 200,000 clones, 65% to 85% appearing once. The clonotype was recovered from a man aged 55 to 70 with active or convalescent COVID-19. The chain links TRBV18 to TRBJ2-1; D ambiguous. Material for sequencing was peripheral blood. DNA for the CDR3: TGTGCCAGCTCACCAGAGGTCCTCAATGAGCAGTTCTTC. The encoded protein is CASSPEVLNEQFF. Variable domain in full (rest from reference TRBV18 and TRBJ2-1): NAGVMQNPRHLVRRRGQEARLRCSPMKGHSHVYWYRQLPEEGLKFMVYLQKENIIDESGMPKERFSAEFPKEGPSILRIQQVVRGDSAAYFCASSPEVLNEQFFGPGTRLTVL.